The clone carrying this TCR beta chain was seen more than once but under ten times. The antigen is unknown. Ophthalmopathy patients had moderate-to-severe active disease, CAS ≥3, NOSPECS ≥4, and disease duration under 3 months. This sample was taken from a study of T cells in Graves' hyperthyroidism and ophthalmopathy. Background on the study: Peripheral blood samples were taken at initial diagnosis, prior to any treatment. Study-level findings and limits: Ophthalmopathy was model-predicted a median around 6.1 months pre-onset.

RNA transcripts were the template for amplifying TCR beta CDR3 regions. A set of HTBI primers served as the primers for a first-round RT-PCR of the TCR CDR3. TCRdb processed the multiplex PCR reads anew with MiXCR; each CDR3 protein has one entry. The data hold about 300,000 distinct CDR3 sequences, with roughly 19% observed a single time. The specimen was blood. This TCR derives from a man aged 50 to 59 with Graves' ophthalmopathy.

CDR3 region: CASSLGVTGNTEAFF. CDR3 coding DNA: TGTGCCAGCAGCTTAGGTGTGACAGGGAACACTGAAGCTTTCTTT. This chain joins TRBV7-6 and TRBJ1-1; TRBD1 is a possible D gene (6 bases). Germline assignment: CDR1 SGHVS and CDR2 FNYEAQ. V lost 1 base to trimming and J lost 1 base, with 10 bases between them. This CDR3 is built from 15 residues.